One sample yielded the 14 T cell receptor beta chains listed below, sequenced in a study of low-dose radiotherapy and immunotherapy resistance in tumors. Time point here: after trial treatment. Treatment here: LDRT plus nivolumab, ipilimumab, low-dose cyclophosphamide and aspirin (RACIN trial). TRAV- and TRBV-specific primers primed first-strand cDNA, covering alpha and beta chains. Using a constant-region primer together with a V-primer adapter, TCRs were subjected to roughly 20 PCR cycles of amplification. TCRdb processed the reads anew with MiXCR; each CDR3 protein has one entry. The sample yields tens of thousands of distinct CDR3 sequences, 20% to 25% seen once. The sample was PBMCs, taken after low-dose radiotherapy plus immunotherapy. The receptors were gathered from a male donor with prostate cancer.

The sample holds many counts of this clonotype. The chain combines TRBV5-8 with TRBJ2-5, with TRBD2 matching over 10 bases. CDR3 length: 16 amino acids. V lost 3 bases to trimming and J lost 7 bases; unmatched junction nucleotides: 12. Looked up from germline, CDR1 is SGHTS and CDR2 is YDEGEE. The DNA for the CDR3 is TGTGCCAGCAGCTCTCCTGAGGAGCGGGGGGGTCCGACCCAGTACTTC. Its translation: CASSSPEERGGPTQYF. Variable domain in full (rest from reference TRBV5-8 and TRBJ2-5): EAGVTQSPTHLIKTRGQQATLRCSPISGHTSVYWYQQALGLGLQFLLWYDEGEERNRGNFPPRFSGRQFPNYSSELNVNALELEDSALYLCASSSPEERGGPTQYFGPGTRLLVL.

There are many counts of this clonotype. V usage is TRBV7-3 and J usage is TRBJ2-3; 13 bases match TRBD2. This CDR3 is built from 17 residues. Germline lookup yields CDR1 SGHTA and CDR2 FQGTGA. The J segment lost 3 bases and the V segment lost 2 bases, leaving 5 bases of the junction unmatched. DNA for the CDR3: TGTGCCAGCAGCTTAGGGTCACTAGCGGGGGGGACAGATACGCAGTATTTT. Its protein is CASSLGSLAGGTDTQYF.

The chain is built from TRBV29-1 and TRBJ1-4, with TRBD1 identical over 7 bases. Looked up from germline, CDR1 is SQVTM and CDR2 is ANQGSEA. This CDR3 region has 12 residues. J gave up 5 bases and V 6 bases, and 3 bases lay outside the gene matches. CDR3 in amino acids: CSVGTDNEKLFF. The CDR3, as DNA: TGCAGCGTCGGGACAGACAATGAAAAACTGTTTTTT.

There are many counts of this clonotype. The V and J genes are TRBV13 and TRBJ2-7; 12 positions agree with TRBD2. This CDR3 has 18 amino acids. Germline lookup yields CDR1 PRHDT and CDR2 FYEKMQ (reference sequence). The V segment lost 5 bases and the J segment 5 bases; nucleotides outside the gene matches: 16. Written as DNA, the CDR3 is TGTGCCAGCAGCCCTAAATATAGACTAGCGGGAGTAGCTGACGAGCAGTACTTC. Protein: CASSPKYRLAGVADEQYF.

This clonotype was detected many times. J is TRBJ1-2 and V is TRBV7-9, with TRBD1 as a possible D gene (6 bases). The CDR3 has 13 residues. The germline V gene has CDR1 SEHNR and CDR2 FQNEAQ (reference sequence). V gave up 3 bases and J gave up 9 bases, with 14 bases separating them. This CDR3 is CASSFALGDSYTF. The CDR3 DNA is TGTGCCAGCAGCTTCGCCTTAGGGGACAGCTACACCTTC.

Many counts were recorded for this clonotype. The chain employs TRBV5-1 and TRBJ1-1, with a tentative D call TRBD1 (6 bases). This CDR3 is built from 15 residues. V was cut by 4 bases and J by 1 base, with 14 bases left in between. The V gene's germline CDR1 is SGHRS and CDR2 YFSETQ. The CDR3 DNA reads TGCGCCAGCAGCCCCACTCCGGGACAGAACACTGAAGCTTTCTTT. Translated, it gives CASSPTPGQNTEAFF.

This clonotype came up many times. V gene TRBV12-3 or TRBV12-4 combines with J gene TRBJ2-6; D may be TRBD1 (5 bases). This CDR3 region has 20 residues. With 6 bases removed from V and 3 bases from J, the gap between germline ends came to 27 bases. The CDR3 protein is CASRPGLGPQGRDGANVLTF. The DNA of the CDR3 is TGTGCCAGCAGGCCCGGGCTGGGCCCCCAGGGAAGGGATGGGGCCAACGTCCTGACTTTC.

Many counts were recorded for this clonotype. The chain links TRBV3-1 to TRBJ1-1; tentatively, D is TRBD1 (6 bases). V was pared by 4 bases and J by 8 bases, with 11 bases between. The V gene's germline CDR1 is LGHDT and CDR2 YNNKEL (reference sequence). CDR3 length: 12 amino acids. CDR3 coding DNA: TGTGCCAGCAGCCTCCTAGGACAGGAAGCTTTCTTT. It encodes CASSLLGQEAFF.

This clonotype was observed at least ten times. CDR3 residues: CASSSLGDGNEKLFF. CDR3 DNA: TGCGCCAGCAGCTCCTTGGGGGACGGTAATGAAAAACTGTTTTTT. The chain couples TRBV5-1 to TRBJ1-4, with a weak D call TRBD1 (5 bases). CDR1 is SGHRS, CDR2 YFSETQ, per germline. The CDR3 covers 15 residues. Between the trimmed V and J ends, which lost 3 bases and 4 bases, there was a span of 13 bases.

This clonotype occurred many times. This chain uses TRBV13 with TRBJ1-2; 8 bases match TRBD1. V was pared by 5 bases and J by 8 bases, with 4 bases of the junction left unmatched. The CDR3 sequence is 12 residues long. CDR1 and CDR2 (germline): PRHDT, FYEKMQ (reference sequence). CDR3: CASSERTGGYTF. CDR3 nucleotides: TGTGCCAGCAGCGAACGGACAGGGGGCTACACCTTC. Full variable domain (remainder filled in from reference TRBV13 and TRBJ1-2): AAGVIQSPRHLIKEKRETATLKCYPIPRHDTVYWYQQGPGQDPQFLISFYEKMQSDKGSIPDRFSAQQFSDYHSELNMSSLELGDSALYFCASSERTGGYTFGSGTRLTVV.

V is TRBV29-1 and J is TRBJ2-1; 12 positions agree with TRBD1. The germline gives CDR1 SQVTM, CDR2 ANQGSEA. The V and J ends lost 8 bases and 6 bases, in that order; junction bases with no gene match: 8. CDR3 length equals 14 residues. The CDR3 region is CSITGTGGPNEQFF. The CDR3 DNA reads TGCAGCATCACCGGGACAGGGGGCCCCAATGAGCAGTTCTTC.

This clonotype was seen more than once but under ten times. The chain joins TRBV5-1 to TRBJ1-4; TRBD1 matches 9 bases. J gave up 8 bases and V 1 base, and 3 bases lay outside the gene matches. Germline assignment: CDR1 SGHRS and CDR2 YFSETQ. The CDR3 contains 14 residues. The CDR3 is CASSLTGGLEKLFF. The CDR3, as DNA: TGCGCCAGCAGCTTGACAGGGGGCCTCGAAAAACTGTTTTTT.

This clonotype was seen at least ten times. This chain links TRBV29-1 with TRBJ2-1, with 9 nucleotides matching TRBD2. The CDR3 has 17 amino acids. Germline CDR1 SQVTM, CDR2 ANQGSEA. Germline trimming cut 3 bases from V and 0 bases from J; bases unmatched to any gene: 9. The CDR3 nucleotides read TGCAGCGTTGATGACAGCGGGAGGATTAGCTCCTACAATGAGCAGTTCTTC. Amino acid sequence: CSVDDSGRISSYNEQFF.

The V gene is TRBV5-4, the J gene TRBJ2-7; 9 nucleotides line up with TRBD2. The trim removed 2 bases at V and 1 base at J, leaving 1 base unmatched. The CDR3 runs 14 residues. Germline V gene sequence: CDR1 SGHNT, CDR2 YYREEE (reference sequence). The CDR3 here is CASSFLAGSYEQYF. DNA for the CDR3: TGTGCCAGCAGCTTTCTAGCGGGGTCCTACGAGCAGTACTTC.